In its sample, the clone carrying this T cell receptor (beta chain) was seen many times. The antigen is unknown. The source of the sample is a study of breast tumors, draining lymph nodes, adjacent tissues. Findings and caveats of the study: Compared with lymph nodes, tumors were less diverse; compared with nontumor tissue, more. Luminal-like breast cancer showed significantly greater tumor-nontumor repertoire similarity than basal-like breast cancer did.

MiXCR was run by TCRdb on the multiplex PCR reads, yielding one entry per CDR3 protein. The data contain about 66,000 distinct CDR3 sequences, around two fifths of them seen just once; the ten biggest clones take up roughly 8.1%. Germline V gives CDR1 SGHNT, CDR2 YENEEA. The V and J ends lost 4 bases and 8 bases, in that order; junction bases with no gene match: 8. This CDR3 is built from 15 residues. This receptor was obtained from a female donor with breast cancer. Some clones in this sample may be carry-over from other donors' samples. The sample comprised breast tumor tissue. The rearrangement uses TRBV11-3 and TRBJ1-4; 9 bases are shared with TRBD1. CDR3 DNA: TGTGCCAGCAGCTACCAGGGACAGGGAGGAGAAAAACTGTTTTTT. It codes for CASSYQGQGGEKLFF.